The 30 T cell receptor beta chains presented below share a single source sample, sequenced in a study of cytomegalovirus exposure and HLA in healthy donors. PCR employed 60 Vbeta and 13 Jbeta primers. Data came from immunoSEQ multiplex PCR; TCRdb stores just in-frame clones and leaves some out. The data contain roughly 190,000 clones, approximately 82% of them seen just once; the ten biggest clones take up less than 2%. The sequencing sample was made of PBMCs. These receptors were obtained from a woman aged 18-29 years in good health and CMV-seronegative.

V usage is TRBV27 and J usage is TRBJ2-2, with TRBD1 matching over 7 bases. There are 15 residues in the CDR3. CDR1 and CDR2 from the germline V gene are MNHEY and SMNVEV (reference sequence). With V trimmed by 6 bases and J by 1 base, 5 bases remained unmatched. In DNA form, the CDR3 reads TGTGCCAGCAGCCCCGACAGGGAGAACACCGGGGAGCTGTTTTTT. It specifies CASSPDRENTGELFF.

This sequence joins TRBV7-9 and TRBJ2-7; 10 positions agree with TRBD2. Per the germline V gene, CDR1 is SEHNR and CDR2 is FQNEAQ (reference sequence). V was pared by 4 bases and J by 3 bases, with 12 bases of the junction left unmatched. This CDR3 is 17 amino acids long. CDR3 in amino acids: CASSSLQHSGRLYEQYF. The CDR3 nucleotides read TGTGCCAGCAGCTCCCTCCAACATAGCGGGAGGCTCTACGAGCAGTACTTC. The variable domain in full, with the rest retrieved from reference TRBV7-9 and TRBJ2-7, is DTGVSQNPRHKITKRGQNVTFRCDPISEHNRLYWYRQTLGQGPEFLTYFQNEAQLEKSRLLSDRFSAERPKGSFSTLEIQRTEQGDSAMYLCASSSLQHSGRLYEQYFGPGTRLTVT.

The chain combines TRBV6-5 with TRBJ2-1, with 12 bases matching TRBD2. This CDR3 has 16 residues. Per the germline V gene, CDR1 is MNHEY and CDR2 is SVGAGI. Unmatched junction bases numbered 6, after V lost 0 bases and J lost 9 bases. The CDR3 spells CASSYSTSGSSSEQFF. For the CDR3, the DNA is TGTGCCAGCAGTTACTCGACTAGCGGGAGTTCTAGTGAGCAGTTCTTC.

The J gene is TRBJ2-2, the V gene TRBV28, with 11 nucleotides matching TRBD2. The CDR3 totals 16 residues. J was trimmed by 7 bases and V by 3 bases; bases with no gene match: 7. The germline gives CDR1 MDHEN, CDR2 SYDVKM. The CDR3 DNA sequence: TGTGCCAGCAGTTTTCCAGGACTAGCGGGTGTCGGGGAGCTGTTTTTT. Translated, it gives CASSFPGLAGVGELFF. Using reference TRBV28 and TRBJ2-2 for the parts outside the CDR3, the full variable domain is DVKVTQSSRYLVKRTGEKVFLECVQDMDHENMFWYRQDPGLGLRLIYFSYDVKMKEKGDIPEGYSVSREKKERFSLILESASTNQTSMYLCASSFPGLAGVGELFFGEGSRLTVL.

V gene TRBV5-6 combines with J gene TRBJ2-5; the match to TRBD2 covers 14 bases. The V gene end was trimmed by 4 bases and the J gene end by 7 bases; junction bases not matched to a gene: 12. This CDR3 contains 17 residues. Germline V gives CDR1 SGHDT, CDR2 YYEEEE. The CDR3 sequence: CASSVGLAGAGWVTQYF. CDR3 in DNA: TGTGCCAGCAGCGTGGGACTAGCGGGAGCTGGGTGGGTGACCCAGTACTTC.

In regard to this clone: In the same sample, other DNA sequences code for this CDR3. The rearrangement uses TRBV15 and TRBJ2-1; 7 nucleotides line up with TRBD1. Germline loops: CDR1 LNHNV, CDR2 YYDKDF (reference sequence). This CDR3 comprises 13 residues. After removal of 3 bases from V and 10 bases from J, the junction contained 6 bases not matched to a gene. The chain's CDR3 is CATSRPTGDEQFF. The CDR3 DNA is TGTGCCACCAGCAGGCCAACAGGGGACGAGCAGTTCTTC.

V and J are TRBV28 and TRBJ2-7; a weak D match, TRBD2 (7 bases). The V end was cut by 8 bases, the J end by 5 bases, with 13 bases between. The CDR3 sequence is 12 residues long. Looked up from germline, CDR1 is MDHEN and CDR2 is SYDVKM. The DNA for the CDR3 is TGTGCCAGCCGGGGGGCTAAGGACGAGCAGTACTTC. It translates to CASRGAKDEQYF.

The chain employs TRBV6-5 and TRBJ2-2; TRBD1 matches 8 bases. Per the germline V gene, CDR1 is MNHEY and CDR2 is SVGAGI. This CDR3 has 15 residues. V was clipped by 6 bases and J by 2 bases; unmatched bases: 5. The CDR3 sequence: CASSQTGANTGELFF. CDR3 sequence (DNA): TGTGCCAGCAGCCAGACAGGGGCAAACACCGGGGAGCTGTTTTTT.

The V call is TRBV18, the J call TRBJ1-3; TRBD1 aligns across 9 bases. The germline CDR1 and CDR2 sequences are KGHSH and LQKENI. This CDR3 region has 16 residues. V shed 3 bases and J 6 bases; nucleotides not matched to a gene: 9. CDR3 nucleotide sequence: TGTGCCAGCTCACCGGTTTTTACAGGGGGCGAAAACACCATATATTTT. Its translation: CASSPVFTGGENTIYF.

This chain uses TRBV5-5 with TRBJ1-2, with D possibly being TRBD1 (5 bases). The V gene's germline CDR1 is SGHKS and CDR2 YYEKEE (reference sequence). Trimming removed 2 bases at V and 9 bases at J, with 14 bases between. The CDR3 is 13 residues long. The CDR3 is CASSFADIQRYTF. CDR3 coding DNA: TGTGCCAGCAGCTTTGCGGACATTCAGCGCTACACCTTC. The complete variable domain, with remaining parts taken from reference TRBV5-5 and TRBJ1-2, reads DAGVTQSPTHLIKTRGQQVTLRCSPISGHKSVSWYQQVLGQGPQFIFQYYEKEERGRGNFPDRFSARQFPNYSSELNVNALLLGDSALYLCASSFADIQRYTFGSGTRLTVV.

The chain links TRBV7-6 to TRBJ1-2; 7 bases are shared with TRBD1. J lost 8 bases, V lost 5 bases, and 14 bases had no gene match. The CDR3 runs 15 residues. Per the germline V gene, CDR1 is SGHVS and CDR2 is FNYEAQ. DNA for the CDR3: TGTGCCAGCAGCCCCATACAGGGGTTAATGGGAGGCTACACCTTC. Protein sequence: CASSPIQGLMGGYTF.

This chain uses TRBV18 with TRBJ2-1; 11 nucleotides line up with TRBD1. J lost 6 bases, V lost 4 bases, and 14 bases had no gene match. Germline CDR1 and CDR2: KGHSH and LQKENI. The length of the CDR3 is 18 residues. The CDR3 is CASSRTGGGGTFSNEQFF. CDR3 in DNA: TGTGCCAGCTCACGGACAGGGGGCGGCGGGACCTTCTCCAATGAGCAGTTCTTC.

The rearrangement uses TRBV27 and TRBJ1-1, with D perhaps TRBD1 (6 bases). This CDR3 is built from 15 residues. Germline CDR1 reads MNHEY; CDR2 reads SMNVEV (reference sequence). Trimming took 5 bases from V and 5 from J, leaving 18 bases between them. The CDR3 protein is CASSPVNREGTEAFF. The DNA of the CDR3 is TGTGCCAGCAGTCCGGTTAACAGGGAGGGGACTGAAGCTTTCTTT.

J is TRBJ2-2 and V is TRBV5-1; weak D call: TRBD1 (6 bases). V was cut by 4 bases and J by 5 bases, with 12 bases left in between. The length of the CDR3 is 14 residues. From germline, CDR1 is SGHRS and CDR2 YFSETQ. CDR3 bases: TGCGCCAGCAGCCAAGGAACAGGGACCGGGGAGCTGTTTTTT. Residues: CASSQGTGTGELFF.

The J gene is TRBJ2-3, the V gene TRBV7-2, with unresolved D. V was clipped by 0 bases and J by 1 base, with 8 bases between them. The CDR3 is 15 residues long. Germline V gene data show CDR1 as SGHTA and CDR2 as FQGNSA. The DNA of the CDR3 is TGTGCCAGCAGCTTAGCGCGGCCCGGCACAGATACGCAGTATTTT. The encoded protein is CASSLARPGTDTQYF.

The V call is TRBV6-9, the J call TRBJ1-5; 8 bases line up with TRBD1. Germline CDR1 MNHGY, CDR2 SVAAGI. The CDR3 loop spans 16 amino acids. After removal of 5 bases from V and 0 bases from J, the junction contained 6 bases not matched to a gene. The CDR3 reads CASSLPTGDSNQPQHF. Here the CDR3 DNA reads TGTGCCAGCAGTCTACCGACAGGGGATAGCAATCAGCCCCAGCATTTT.

This clone was counted a few times. V is TRBV5-1 and J is TRBJ1-4; TRBD1 agrees at 7 bases. Germline loops: CDR1 SGHRS, CDR2 YFSETQ. V lost 2 bases, J lost 8 bases, and 6 bases stayed unmatched. This CDR3 is built from 14 residues. The CDR3 loop is CASSFTQGFEKLFF. CDR3 DNA sequence: TGCGCCAGCAGCTTTACACAGGGGTTCGAAAAACTGTTTTTT.

The genes are TRBV7-9 and TRBJ1-1; 8 bases match TRBD1. V shed 3 bases and J 3 bases; nucleotides not matched to a gene: 3. CDR3 length: 14 residues. Germline V lookup: CDR1 SEHNR, CDR2 FQNEAQ (reference sequence). CDR3 DNA: TGTGCCAGCAGCTTCCCAGGGGGCGACACTGAAGCTTTCTTT. Amino acid sequence: CASSFPGGDTEAFF.

The V call is TRBV19, the J call TRBJ1-4; D perhaps matches TRBD1 (5 bases). The V gene's germline CDR1 is LNHDA and CDR2 SQIVND (reference sequence). CDR3 length: 13 amino acids. Trimming left V 5 bases short and J 6 bases short, with 10 bases between. CDR3 sequence (DNA): TGTGCCAGTAGTCTGGCAGGGCATGAAAAACTGTTTTTT. Translated: CASSLAGHEKLFF.

The chain combines TRBV6-5 with TRBJ1-6; 7 bases are a match to TRBD1. V was pared by 5 bases and J by 0 bases, with 1 base of the junction left unmatched. The CDR3 loop spans 15 amino acids. Germline V gene lookup returns CDR1 MNHEY and CDR2 SVGAGI. The CDR3 sequence is CASSRTGSYNSPLHF. The CDR3 DNA reads as TGTGCCAGCAGTAGGACAGGCTCCTATAATTCACCCCTCCACTTT.

J is TRBJ2-3 and V is TRBV27; 11 bases map to TRBD2. The germline V gene has CDR1 MNHEY and CDR2 SMNVEV (reference sequence). The CDR3 is 15 residues long. With V trimmed by 2 bases and J by 9 bases, 7 bases remained unmatched. CDR3 residues: CASSLGLAGGWTQYF. Here the CDR3 DNA reads TGTGCCAGCAGTTTAGGGCTAGCGGGAGGCTGGACGCAGTATTTT.

The rearrangement uses TRBV7-2 and TRBJ2-1; D may be TRBD2 (6 bases). CDR1 is SGHTA and CDR2 is FQGNSA in the germline V gene. V dropped 5 bases and J dropped 0 bases, with 23 bases sitting between them. This CDR3 contains 19 residues. The CDR3 DNA sequence: TGTGCCAGCAGCCCCAAGGGACTTACTGGATCTAGCTCCTACAATGAGCAGTTCTTC. Translating gives CASSPKGLTGSSSYNEQFF. Looking up the rest from reference TRBV7-2 and TRBJ2-1 gives the full variable domain: GAGVSQSPSNKVTEKGKDVELRCDPISGHTALYWYRQSLGQGLEFLIYFQGNSAPDKSGLPSDRFSAERTGGSVSTLTIQRTQQEDSAVYLCASSPKGLTGSSSYNEQFFGPGTRLTVL.

DNA of the CDR3: TGTGCCAGCAGTTACTCGACCCTAGCGGGCATGTACGAGCAGTACTTC. Encoded protein: CASSYSTLAGMYEQYF. The chain is built from TRBV6-5 and TRBJ2-7; 8 nucleotides match TRBD2. V shed 0 bases and J 4 bases; nucleotides not matched to a gene: 8. CDR1 and CDR2 from the germline V gene are MNHEY and SVGAGI. The CDR3 runs to 16 residues.

This clone was observed a few times. The rearrangement joins TRBV5-6 to TRBJ2-1, with D perhaps matching TRBD2 (6 bases). The CDR3 is 15 residues long. V was cut by 4 bases and J by 14 bases, with 25 bases left in between. Germline CDR1 SGHDT, CDR2 YYEEEE. As DNA, the CDR3 is TGTGCCAGCAGCCTAGAGATTGCGGGGTACACACGGGAGTTCTTC. Residues: CASSLEIAGYTREFF.

The rearrangement joins TRBV4-3 to TRBJ2-5; tentatively, D is TRBD2 (6 bases). Trimming removed 0 bases from V and 2 bases from J, with 22 bases in between. CDR3 length equals 19 residues. Germline V gene lookup returns CDR1 LGHNA and CDR2 YSLEER. The DNA for the CDR3 is TGCGCCAGCAGCCAAGATATAATTGAGGCTAGCGCTTTGCAAGAGACCCAGTACTTC. This codes for CASSQDIIEASALQETQYF.

The chain recombines TRBV13 with TRBJ2-1, with D possibly TRBD2 on 5 matching bases. The CDR3 covers 14 residues. Germline loops: CDR1 PRHDT, CDR2 FYEKMQ (reference sequence). V was shortened by 8 bases and J by 4 bases, with 15 bases between the two germline ends. CDR3 DNA sequence: TGTGCCAGCCTCGATGGGGAGAAATACAATGAGCAGTTCTTC. Translating gives CASLDGEKYNEQFF. Supplemented by reference TRBV13 and TRBJ2-1, the full variable domain reads AAGVIQSPRHLIKEKRETATLKCYPIPRHDTVYWYQQGPGQDPQFLISFYEKMQSDKGSIPDRFSAQQFSDYHSELNMSSLELGDSALYFCASLDGEKYNEQFFGPGTRLTVL.

V and J are TRBV6-1 and TRBJ1-4; 8 bases fit TRBD1. The junction had 3 bases not matched to a gene; V was cut back by 6 bases and J by 0 bases. CDR3 length equals 15 residues. CDR1 and CDR2 (germline): MNHNS, SASEGT. As DNA, the CDR3 is TGTGCCAGCAGGGGACAGGTCACAACTAATGAAAAACTGTTTTTT. Residues: CASRGQVTTNEKLFF.

The V and J genes are TRBV4-3 and TRBJ1-1; the match to TRBD1 covers 7 bases. CDR3 size: 16 residues. Germline V lookup: CDR1 LGHNA, CDR2 YSLEER. Losses at the gene ends were 3 bases for V and 2 bases for J; bases not matched to a gene: 9. The CDR3 DNA sequence: TGCGCCAGCAGCCATGTTCAGGGGGACATAAACACTGAAGCTTTCTTT. Protein sequence: CASSHVQGDINTEAFF.

CDR3 bases: TGTGCCAGCGTGGGGGGGTTGGATGGCTACACCTTC. Encoded protein: CASVGGLDGYTF. The genes are TRBV28 and TRBJ1-2, with D tentatively TRBD1 (5 bases). V lost 8 bases and J 6 bases, leaving 13 bases between the germline ends. Germline V gives CDR1 MDHEN, CDR2 SYDVKM. The length of the CDR3 is 12 residues.

The chain recombines TRBV5-1 with TRBJ2-2; D remains ambiguous. V lost 0 bases and J 9 bases, leaving 6 bases between the germline ends. Germline values: CDR1 SGHRS, CDR2 YFSETQ. The CDR3 has 12 amino acids. This CDR3 reads CASSLDGRELFF. In nucleotides, the CDR3 is TGCGCCAGCAGCTTGGATGGCCGGGAGCTGTTTTTT.